This entry features one T cell receptor (beta chain) sequence. Patients were ruled out by autoimmune disease history or systemic immunosuppression. These data originate in a study of OX40 agonist ivuxolimab in advanced cancers. Across the study: The dose of intravenous ivuxolimab that patients received every 2 weeks ranged from 0.01 to 10 mg/kg.

Generated by immunoSEQ multiplex PCR, the TCRdb table keeps only in-frame clones and is missing some. Of around 29,000 clones detected, approximately 83% appear once; the ten largest clones hold less than 35%. The germline gives CDR1 SGHDN, CDR2 FVKESK. V lost 1 base and J 0 bases, leaving 4 bases between the germline ends. The CDR3 loop spans 13 amino acids. The TCR was taken from an adult with an advanced solid tumor such as melanoma, head and neck, liver or kidney cancer. The sequencing here drew on CD4+ or CD8+ T cells sorted from blood, taken in a trial of the OX40 agonist ivuxolimab. The rearrangement joins TRBV14 to TRBJ2-7, with D unresolved. CDR3 amino acids: CASSQGNSYEQYF. Here the CDR3 DNA reads TGTGCCAGCAGCCAAGGGAACTCCTACGAGCAGTACTTC.